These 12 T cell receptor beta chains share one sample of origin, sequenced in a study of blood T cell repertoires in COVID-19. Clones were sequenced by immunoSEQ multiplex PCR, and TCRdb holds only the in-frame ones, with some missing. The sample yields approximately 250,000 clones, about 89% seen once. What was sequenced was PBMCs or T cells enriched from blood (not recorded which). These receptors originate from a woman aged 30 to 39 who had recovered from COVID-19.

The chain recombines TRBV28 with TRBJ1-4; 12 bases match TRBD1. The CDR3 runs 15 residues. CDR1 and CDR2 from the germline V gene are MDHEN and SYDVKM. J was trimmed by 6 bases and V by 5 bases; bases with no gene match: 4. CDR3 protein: CASSGTGGAHEKLFF. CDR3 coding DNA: TGTGCCAGCAGTGGGACAGGGGGCGCCCATGAAAAACTGTTTTTT.

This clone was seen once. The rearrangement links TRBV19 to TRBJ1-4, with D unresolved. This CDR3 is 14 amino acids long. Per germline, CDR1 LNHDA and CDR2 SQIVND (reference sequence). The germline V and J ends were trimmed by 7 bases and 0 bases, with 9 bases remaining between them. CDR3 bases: TGTGCCAGTAAAGAGCGCTCAACTAATGAAAAACTGTTTTTT. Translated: CASKERSTNEKLFF.

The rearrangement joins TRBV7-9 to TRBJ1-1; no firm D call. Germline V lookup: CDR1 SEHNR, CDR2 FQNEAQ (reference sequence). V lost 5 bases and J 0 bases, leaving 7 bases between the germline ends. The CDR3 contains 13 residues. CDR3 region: CASSPSLNTEAFF. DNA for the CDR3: TGTGCCAGCAGCCCTAGCCTGAACACTGAAGCTTTCTTT.

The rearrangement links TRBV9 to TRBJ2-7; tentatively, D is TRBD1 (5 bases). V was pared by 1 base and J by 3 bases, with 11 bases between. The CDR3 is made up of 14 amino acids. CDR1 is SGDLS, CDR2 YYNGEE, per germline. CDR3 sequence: CASSVTAGHYEQYF. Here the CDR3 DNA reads TGTGCCAGCAGCGTAACGGCAGGGCACTACGAGCAGTACTTC.

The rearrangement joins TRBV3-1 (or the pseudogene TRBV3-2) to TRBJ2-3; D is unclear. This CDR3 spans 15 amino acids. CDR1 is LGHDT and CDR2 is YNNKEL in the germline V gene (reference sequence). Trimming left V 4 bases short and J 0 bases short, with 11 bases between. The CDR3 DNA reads TGTGCCAGCAGCCCCTCACGGGTTAGCACAGATACGCAGTATTTT. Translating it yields CASSPSRVSTDTQYF.

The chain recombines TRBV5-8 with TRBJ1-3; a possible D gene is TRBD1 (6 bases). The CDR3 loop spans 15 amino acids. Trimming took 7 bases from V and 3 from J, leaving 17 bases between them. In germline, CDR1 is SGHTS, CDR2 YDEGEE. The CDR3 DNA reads TGTGCCAGCGCTGCGGACAGTCGACTTGGAAACACCATATATTTT. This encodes CASAADSRLGNTIYF.

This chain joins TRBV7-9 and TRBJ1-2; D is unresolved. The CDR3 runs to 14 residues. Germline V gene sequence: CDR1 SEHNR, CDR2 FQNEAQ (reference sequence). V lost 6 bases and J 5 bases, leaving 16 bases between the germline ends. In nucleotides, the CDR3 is TGTGCCAGCAGTTCGGTCCGAGGGATATATGGCTACACCTTC. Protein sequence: CASSSVRGIYGYTF.

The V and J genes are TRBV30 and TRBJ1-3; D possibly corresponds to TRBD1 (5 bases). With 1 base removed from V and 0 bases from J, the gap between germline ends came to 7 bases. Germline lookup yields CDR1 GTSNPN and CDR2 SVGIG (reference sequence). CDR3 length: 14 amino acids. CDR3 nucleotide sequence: TGTGCCTGGAGTGCCGGGGGCTCTGGAAACACCATATATTTT. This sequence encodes CAWSAGGSGNTIYF.

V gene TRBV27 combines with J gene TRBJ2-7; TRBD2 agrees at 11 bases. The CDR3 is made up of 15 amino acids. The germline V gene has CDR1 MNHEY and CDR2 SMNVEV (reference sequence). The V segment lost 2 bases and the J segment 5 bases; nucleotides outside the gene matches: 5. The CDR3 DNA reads TGTGCCAGCAGTTTAACTAGCGGGAGCCGGAACGAGCAGTACTTC. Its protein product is CASSLTSGSRNEQYF.

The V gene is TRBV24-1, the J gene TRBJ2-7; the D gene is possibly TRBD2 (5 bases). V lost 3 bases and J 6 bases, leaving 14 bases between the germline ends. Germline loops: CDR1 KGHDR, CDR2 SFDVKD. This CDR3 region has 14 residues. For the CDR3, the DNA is TGTGCCACCAGTGATAACGGACCCGGAGGCGAGCAGTACTTC. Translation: CATSDNGPGGEQYF.

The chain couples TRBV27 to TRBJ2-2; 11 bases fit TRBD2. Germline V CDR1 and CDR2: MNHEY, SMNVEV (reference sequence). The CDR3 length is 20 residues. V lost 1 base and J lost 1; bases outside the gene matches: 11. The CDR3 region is CASSLFLGLAGGRNTGELFF. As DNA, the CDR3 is TGTGCCAGCAGTTTATTCCTCGGGCTAGCGGGAGGTAGGAACACCGGGGAGCTGTTTTTT.

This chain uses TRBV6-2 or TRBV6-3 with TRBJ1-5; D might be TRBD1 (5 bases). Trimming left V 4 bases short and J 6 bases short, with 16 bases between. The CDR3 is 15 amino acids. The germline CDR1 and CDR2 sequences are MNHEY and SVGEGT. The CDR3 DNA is TGTGCCAGCAGTTTCAACTCCCCCGGGGGTCAGCCCCAGCATTTT. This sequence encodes CASSFNSPGGQPQHF.